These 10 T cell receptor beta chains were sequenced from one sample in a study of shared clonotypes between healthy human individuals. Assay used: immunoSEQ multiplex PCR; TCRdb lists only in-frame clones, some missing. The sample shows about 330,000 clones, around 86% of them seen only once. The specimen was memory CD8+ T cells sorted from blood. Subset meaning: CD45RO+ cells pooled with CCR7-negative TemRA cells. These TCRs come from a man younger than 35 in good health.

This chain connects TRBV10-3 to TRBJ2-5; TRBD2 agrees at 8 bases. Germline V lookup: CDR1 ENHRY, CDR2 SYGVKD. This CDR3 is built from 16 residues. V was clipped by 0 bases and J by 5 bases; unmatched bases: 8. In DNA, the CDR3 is TGTGCCATCAGTGAGTCGTGGCTAGCGGGCATGGAGACCCAGTACTTC. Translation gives CAISESWLAGMETQYF.

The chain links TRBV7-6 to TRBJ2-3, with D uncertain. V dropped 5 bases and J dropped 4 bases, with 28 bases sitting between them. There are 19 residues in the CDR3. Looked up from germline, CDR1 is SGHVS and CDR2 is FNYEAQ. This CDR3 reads CASSGEDLPADPSSDTQYF. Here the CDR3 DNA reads TGTGCCAGCAGCGGCGAGGATCTACCGGCGGATCCGTCATCAGATACGCAGTATTTT.

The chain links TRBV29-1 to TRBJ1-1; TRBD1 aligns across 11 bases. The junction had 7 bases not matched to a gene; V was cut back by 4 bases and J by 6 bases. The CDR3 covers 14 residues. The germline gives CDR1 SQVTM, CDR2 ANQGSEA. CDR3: CSVGFGQGAAEAFF. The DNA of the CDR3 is TGCAGCGTTGGTTTCGGACAGGGGGCCGCTGAAGCTTTCTTT. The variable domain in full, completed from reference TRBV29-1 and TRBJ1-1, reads SAVISQKPSRDICQRGTSLTIQCQVDSQVTMMFWYRQQPGQSLTLIATANQGSEATYESGFVIDKFPISRPNLTFSTLTVSNMSPEDSSIYLCSVGFGQGAAEAFFGQGTRLTVV.

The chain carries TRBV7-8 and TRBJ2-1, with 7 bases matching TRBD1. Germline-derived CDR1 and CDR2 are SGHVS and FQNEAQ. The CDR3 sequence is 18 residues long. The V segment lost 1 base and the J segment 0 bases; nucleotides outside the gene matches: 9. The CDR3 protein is CASSLVHPTGHSYNEQFF. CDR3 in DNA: TGTGCCAGCAGCTTAGTCCACCCGACAGGGCACTCCTACAATGAGCAGTTCTTC.

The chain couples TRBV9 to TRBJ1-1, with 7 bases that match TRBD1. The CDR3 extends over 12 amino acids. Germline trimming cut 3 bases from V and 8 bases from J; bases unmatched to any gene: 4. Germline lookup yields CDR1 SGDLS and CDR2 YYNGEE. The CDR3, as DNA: TGTGCCAGCAGCGAACAGACAGGGGAAGCTTTCTTT. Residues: CASSEQTGEAFF.

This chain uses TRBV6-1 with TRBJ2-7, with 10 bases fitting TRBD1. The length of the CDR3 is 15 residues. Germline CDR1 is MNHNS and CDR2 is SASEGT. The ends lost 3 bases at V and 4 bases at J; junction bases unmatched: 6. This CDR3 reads CASSDWDRGSYEQYF. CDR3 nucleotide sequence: TGTGCCAGCAGTGATTGGGACAGGGGATCGTACGAGCAGTACTTC.

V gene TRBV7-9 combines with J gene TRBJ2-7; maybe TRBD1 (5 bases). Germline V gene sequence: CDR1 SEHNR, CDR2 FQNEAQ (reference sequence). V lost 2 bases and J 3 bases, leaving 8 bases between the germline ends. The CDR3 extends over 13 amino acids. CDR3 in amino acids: CASSLPGHYEQYF. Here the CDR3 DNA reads TGTGCCAGCAGCTTACCAGGGCACTACGAGCAGTACTTC.

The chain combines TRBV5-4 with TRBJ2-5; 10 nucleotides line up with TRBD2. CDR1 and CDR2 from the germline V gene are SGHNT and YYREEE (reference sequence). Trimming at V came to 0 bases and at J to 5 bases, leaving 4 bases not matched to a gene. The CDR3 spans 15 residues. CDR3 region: CASSLAPSGGETQYF. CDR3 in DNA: TGTGCCAGCAGCTTGGCGCCTAGCGGGGGTGAGACCCAGTACTTC. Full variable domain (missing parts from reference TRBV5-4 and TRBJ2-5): ETGVTQSPTHLIKTRGQQVTLRCSSQSGHNTVSWYQQALGQGPQFIFQYYREEENGRGNFPPRFSGLQFPNYSSELNVNALELDDSALYLCASSLAPSGGETQYFGPGTRLLVL.

CDR3 nucleotides: TGTGCCAGCAGCTCGGGGACAGGGGATAATGAAAAACTGTTTTTT. It is translated as CASSSGTGDNEKLFF. V usage is TRBV7-8 and J usage is TRBJ1-4, with 10 bases lining up with TRBD1. Unmatched junction bases numbered 3, after V lost 4 bases and J lost 4 bases. CDR1 is SGHVS and CDR2 is FQNEAQ in the germline V gene. The CDR3 runs to 15 residues. Together with reference TRBV7-8 and TRBJ1-4, the CDR3 gives the full variable domain: GAGVSQSPRYKVAKRGQDVALRCDPISGHVSLFWYQQALGQGPEFLTYFQNEAQLDKSGLPSDRFFAERPEGSVSTLKIQRTQQEDSAVYLCASSSGTGDNEKLFFGSGTQLSVL.

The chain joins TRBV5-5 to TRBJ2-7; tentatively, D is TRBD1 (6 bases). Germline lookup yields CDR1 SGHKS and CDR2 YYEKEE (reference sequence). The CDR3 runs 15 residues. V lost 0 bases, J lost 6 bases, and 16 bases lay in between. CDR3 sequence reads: CASSLDRRTVGEQYF. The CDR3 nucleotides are TGTGCCAGCAGCTTGGACCGCCGGACAGTCGGCGAGCAGTACTTC.